Following are 31 T cell receptor beta chains from one sample sequenced in a study of blood T cell repertoires in COVID-19. Here immunoSEQ multiplex PCR was the method, and the copy in TCRdb shows in-frame clones only, minus some. The data contain around 100,000 clones, 90% of them seen just once; the ten biggest clones take up 5% to 5.5%. The sequenced material came from peripheral blood. These receptors were obtained from a man in his fifties or sixties with acute or convalescent COVID-19.

Here the CDR3 DNA reads TGTGCCAGCAGCTTAGATCCTAGGCTAGCGGGAGCCTACGAGCAGTACTTC. Its protein product is CASSLDPRLAGAYEQYF. The genes are TRBV11-2 and TRBJ2-7, with 10 bases lining up with TRBD2. Germline V CDR1 and CDR2: SGHAT, FQNNGV. The V and J ends lost 0 bases and 2 bases, in that order; junction bases with no gene match: 7. The CDR3 has 17 amino acids.

The chain uses TRBV3-1 (or the pseudogene TRBV3-2) and TRBJ1-6; maybe TRBD1 (6 bases). The CDR3 runs to 14 residues. CDR1 is LGHDT, CDR2 YNNKEL, per germline (reference sequence). The V gene lost 1 base and the J gene lost 5 bases, with 6 bases spanning the gap. The CDR3 reads CASSQAGDNSPLHF. The DNA for the CDR3 is TGTGCCAGCAGCCAAGCAGGGGATAATTCACCCCTCCACTTT.

The rearrangement uses TRBV29-1 and TRBJ2-7; D is undetermined. Germline V gene data show CDR1 as SQVTM and CDR2 as ANQGSEA. The ends were cut back, 0 bases at V and 3 bases at J, with 15 bases in the middle. CDR3 length equals 15 residues. CDR3 protein: CSVEDVSTRGYEQYF. The DNA for the CDR3 is TGCAGCGTTGAAGATGTGTCTACCAGAGGCTACGAGCAGTACTTC.

This clone has just a few counts. The rearrangement links TRBV10-3 to TRBJ1-5, with D hard to call. The CDR3 is 16 residues long. Between the trimmed V and J ends, which lost 4 bases and 1 base, there was a span of 14 bases. In germline, CDR1 is ENHRY, CDR2 SYGVKD. Here the CDR3 reads CAISAGDSGSNQPQHF. In nucleotides, the CDR3 is TGTGCCATCAGTGCAGGAGACTCGGGGAGCAATCAGCCCCAGCATTTT.

The chain combines TRBV18 with TRBJ2-7; 9 bases are a match to TRBD2. Trimming at V came to 5 bases and at J to 0 bases, leaving 5 bases not matched to a gene. The V gene's germline CDR1 is KGHSH and CDR2 LQKENI. This CDR3 is built from 15 residues. The CDR3 coding sequence is TGTGCCAGCTCAGGACTAGCGCCCAGCTCCTACGAGCAGTACTTC. It codes for CASSGLAPSSYEQYF.

J is TRBJ2-1 and V is TRBV25-1; D might be TRBD1 (6 bases). V was shortened by 4 bases and J by 10 bases, with 17 bases between the two germline ends. The CDR3 extends over 14 amino acids. CDR1 MGHDK and CDR2 SYGVNS come from the germline V gene. The CDR3 nucleotides are TGTGCCAGCAGTGCCAATTACGACAGGTCGGAGCAGTTCTTC. Protein product: CASSANYDRSEQFF.

The chain links TRBV3-1 (or the pseudogene TRBV3-2) to TRBJ2-1; possible D gene TRBD2, 5 bases. The V gene lost 1 base and the J gene lost 7 bases, with 11 bases spanning the gap. CDR1 is LGHDT, CDR2 YNNKEL, per germline (reference sequence). The CDR3 length is 14 residues. CDR3 nucleotides: TGTGCCAGCAGCCAAGCCCCTAGCAGTAATGAGCAGTTCTTC. It yields the protein CASSQAPSSNEQFF.

Points on this clone: The sample holds other DNA sequences that translate to the same CDR3. The rearrangement joins TRBV9 to TRBJ1-3; D unresolved. Germline lookup yields CDR1 SGDLS and CDR2 YYNGEE. There are 15 residues in the CDR3. V shed 3 bases and J shed 0 bases, with 10 bases lying between them. CDR3 amino acids: CASSGRGISGNTIYF. The CDR3 bases are TGTGCCAGCAGCGGGAGAGGGATCTCTGGAAACACCATATATTTT.

The CDR3 DNA reads TGTGCCTGGAGTATCGGGCCGGGAGCGCAGCCCCAGCATTTT. Protein: CAWSIGPGAQPQHF. This chain links TRBV30 with TRBJ1-5; D is ambiguous. Between the trimmed V and J ends, which lost 2 bases and 7 bases, there was a span of 15 bases. The CDR3 consists of 14 residues. Germline CDR1 reads GTSNPN; CDR2 reads SVGIG (reference sequence).

The rearrangement joins TRBV18 to TRBJ2-3; 7 nucleotides match TRBD2. The V gene's germline CDR1 is KGHSH and CDR2 LQKENI. Trimming removed 7 bases from V and 5 bases from J; junction bases left unmatched: 6. The CDR3 covers 13 residues. CDR3 coding DNA: TGTGCCAGCTTCCACGGGAGGAAAGATACGCAGTATTTT. Its protein is CASFHGRKDTQYF.

The chain has TRBV18 and TRBJ2-4, with a possible D match to TRBD1 (6 bases). Germline loops: CDR1 KGHSH, CDR2 LQKENI. V lost 4 bases to trimming and J lost 0 bases, with 13 bases between them. The CDR3 runs 16 residues. The CDR3 spells CASSRTVDLAKNIQYF. DNA for the CDR3: TGTGCCAGCTCACGGACAGTAGATTTAGCCAAAAACATTCAGTACTTC.

Here the CDR3 DNA reads TGTGCCACCAGTGCCAGCTCCTACGAGCAGTACTTC. The encoded protein is CATSASSYEQYF. V is TRBV24-1 and J is TRBJ2-7, with D hard to call. Germline V gene sequence: CDR1 KGHDR, CDR2 SFDVKD. This CDR3 spans 12 amino acids. V shed 5 bases and J shed 0 bases, with 4 bases lying between them.

The J gene is TRBJ1-1, the V gene TRBV6-5; D may be TRBD1 (5 bases). Germline V gives CDR1 MNHEY, CDR2 SVGAGI. Trimming pared 2 bases from V and 4 bases from J, leaving 8 bases between. This CDR3 has 13 residues. The DNA of the CDR3 is TGTGCCAGCAGTTACGGGAGGGGCACTGAAGCTTTCTTT. This sequence encodes CASSYGRGTEAFF.

J is TRBJ2-7 and V is TRBV18, with D possibly matching TRBD1 (5 bases). CDR3 length equals 13 residues. Deletions cut 3 bases from V and 3 bases from J, with 9 bases between. CDR1 is KGHSH, CDR2 LQKENI, per germline. The CDR3 region is CASSPGRDYEQYF. The DNA of the CDR3 is TGTGCCAGCTCACCGGGCAGGGACTACGAGCAGTACTTC.

Written as DNA, the CDR3 is TGCAGCGTTGGACTAGCGGACAAAAACATTCAGTACTTC. Translating it yields CSVGLADKNIQYF. The chain couples TRBV29-1 to TRBJ2-4, with 9 bases lining up with TRBD2. CDR1 is SQVTM and CDR2 is ANQGSEA in the germline V gene. CDR3 size: 13 residues. Germline trimming cut 4 bases from V and 3 bases from J; bases unmatched to any gene: 1.

This clone has only a few counts. The genes are TRBV6-6 and TRBJ2-7; TRBD2 aligns across 10 bases. V shed 6 bases and J 13 bases; nucleotides not matched to a gene: 3. The CDR3 is 10 residues long. CDR1 is MNHNY and CDR2 is SVGAGI in the germline V gene (reference sequence). The CDR3 bases are TGTGCCAGCAGCGGACTAGCGGCATACTTC. The encoded protein is CASSGLAAYF.

The genes are TRBV3-1 (or the pseudogene TRBV3-2) and TRBJ1-6; 7 nucleotides align to TRBD1. The V segment lost 2 bases and the J segment 8 bases; nucleotides outside the gene matches: 6. CDR3 length: 15 amino acids. Germline V gives CDR1 LGHDT, CDR2 YNNKEL (reference sequence). The CDR3 region has the DNA TGTGCCAGCAGCCAACGACAGGGTTATGATTCACCCCTCCACTTT. Translation: CASSQRQGYDSPLHF.

The genes are TRBV5-4 and TRBJ1-1, with 7 bases identical to TRBD1. This CDR3 has 14 residues. Per germline, CDR1 SGHNT and CDR2 YYREEE (reference sequence). The V gene end was trimmed by 4 bases and the J gene end by 3 bases; junction bases not matched to a gene: 6. CDR3 protein: CASSRFRGDTEAFF. As DNA, the CDR3 is TGTGCCAGCAGCAGATTCAGGGGGGACACTGAAGCTTTCTTT.

The chain combines TRBV12-3 or TRBV12-4 with TRBJ2-5; D gene ambiguous. The CDR3 loop spans 13 amino acids. V was pared by 5 bases and J by 2 bases, with 9 bases between. The DNA of the CDR3 is TGTGCCAGCAGTCTGAGGTCGCAAGAGACCCAGTACTTC. This codes for CASSLRSQETQYF.

V gene TRBV5-1 combines with J gene TRBJ1-2; 7 bases agree with TRBD1. This CDR3 is 13 amino acids long. The germline gives CDR1 SGHRS, CDR2 YFSETQ. After removal of 4 bases from V and 4 bases from J, the junction contained 4 bases not matched to a gene. CDR3 protein: CASSDGTAYGYTF. The CDR3 nucleotides read TGCGCCAGCAGCGATGGGACAGCCTATGGCTACACCTTC.

This sequence joins TRBV6-5 and TRBJ2-3, with 8 bases that match TRBD2. This CDR3 region has 13 residues. In germline, CDR1 is MNHEY, CDR2 SVGAGI. V was clipped by 8 bases and J by 4 bases; unmatched bases: 5. This CDR3 is CASSTGGADTQYF. The CDR3 bases are TGTGCCAGCTCAACCGGGGGGGCAGATACGCAGTATTTT.

This clone was seen once. The chain couples TRBV12-3 or TRBV12-4 to TRBJ1-1, with a possible D match to TRBD1 (5 bases). CDR3 length: 12 amino acids. Deletions cut 1 base from V and 12 bases from J, with 12 bases between. In DNA, the CDR3 is TGTGCCAGCAGTTTAGGGGGAGGGGAGACTTTCTTT. It translates to CASSLGGGETFF.

This chain uses TRBV30 with TRBJ2-7; 7 nucleotides match TRBD1. CDR1 and CDR2 from the germline V gene are GTSNPN and SVGIG (reference sequence). Unmatched junction bases numbered 11, after V lost 7 bases and J lost 5 bases. There are 13 residues in the CDR3. This chain's CDR3 is CAYTGTVIDEQYF. The CDR3 DNA reads as TGTGCCTATACCGGGACAGTAATCGACGAGCAGTACTTC.

V usage is TRBV7-8 and J usage is TRBJ1-2; D is perhaps TRBD1 (6 bases). The germline V gene encodes CDR1 SGHVS and CDR2 FQNEAQ. Trimming removed 7 bases from V and 4 bases from J, with 16 bases in between. CDR3 length equals 14 residues. In nucleotides, the CDR3 is TGTGCCAGCAAGGAAGTTTCAGGGGCCTATGGCTACACCTTC. This translates into CASKEVSGAYGYTF.

V gene TRBV7-2 combines with J gene TRBJ1-2; D is perhaps TRBD1 (6 bases). The CDR3 sequence is 13 residues long. The V gene's germline CDR1 is SGHTA and CDR2 FQGNSA. With 5 bases removed from V and 3 bases from J, the gap between germline ends came to 10 bases. The CDR3 DNA follows: TGTGCCAGCAGCCTGACAGGAGACTATGGCTACACCTTC. This codes for CASSLTGDYGYTF.

The gene calls are TRBV29-1 and TRBJ1-1, with D maybe TRBD1 (6 bases). The CDR3 consists of 12 residues. CDR1 and CDR2 (germline): SQVTM, ANQGSEA. Trimming left V 7 bases short and J 1 base short, with 10 bases between. The CDR3 nucleotides are TGCAGCGGGGGACATTCGAACACTGAAGCTTTCTTT. Its translation is CSGGHSNTEAFF. The variable domain in full, completed from reference TRBV29-1 and TRBJ1-1, reads SAVISQKPSRDICQRGTSLTIQCQVDSQVTMMFWYRQQPGQSLTLIATANQGSEATYESGFVIDKFPISRPNLTFSTLTVSNMSPEDSSIYLCSGGHSNTEAFFGQGTRLTVV.

The rearrangement links TRBV13 to TRBJ2-7, with 13 bases fitting TRBD2. J gave up 7 bases and V 4 bases, and 10 bases lay outside the gene matches. The CDR3 consists of 16 residues. Germline V lookup: CDR1 PRHDT, CDR2 FYEKMQ (reference sequence). The CDR3 DNA sequence: TGTGCCAGCAGCTCCCAACTAGCGGGAGGGCCGAATGAGCAGTACTTC. This gives the protein CASSSQLAGGPNEQYF. Variable domain in full (rest from reference TRBV13 and TRBJ2-7): AAGVIQSPRHLIKEKRETATLKCYPIPRHDTVYWYQQGPGQDPQFLISFYEKMQSDKGSIPDRFSAQQFSDYHSELNMSSLELGDSALYFCASSSQLAGGPNEQYFGPGTRLTVT.

This clone has just one count. The genes are TRBV18 and TRBJ1-6; D uncertain. V shed 3 bases and J shed 0 bases, with 15 bases lying between them. Germline values: CDR1 KGHSH, CDR2 LQKENI. The CDR3 length is 18 residues. Here the CDR3 DNA reads TGTGCCAGCTCACCGGCGGTAAGCCTGAGCTCCTATAATTCACCCCTCCACTTT. Its protein product is CASSPAVSLSSYNSPLHF.

V gene TRBV30 combines with J gene TRBJ2-7; tentatively, D is TRBD2 (5 bases). The CDR3 loop spans 14 amino acids. Looked up from germline, CDR1 is GTSNPN and CDR2 is SVGIG (reference sequence). CDR3 coding DNA: TGTGCGTGCAGATTAAGCGGAAAAAGGTACGAGCAGTACTTC. It translates to CACRLSGKRYEQYF.

The chain carries TRBV6-5 and TRBJ1-5; D is perhaps TRBD1 (5 bases). Trimming pared 10 bases from V and 6 bases from J, leaving 19 bases between. The length of the CDR3 is 14 residues. Germline loops: CDR1 MNHEY, CDR2 SVGAGI. The CDR3: CATRVGRDPQPQHF. The CDR3, as DNA: TGTGCCACCCGAGTAGGCAGGGATCCTCAGCCCCAGCATTTT.

V usage is TRBV6-5 and J usage is TRBJ1-1; tentatively, D is TRBD1 (6 bases). Germline CDR1 and CDR2: MNHEY and SVGAGI. This CDR3 region has 14 residues. With 7 bases removed from V and 2 bases from J, the gap between germline ends came to 14 bases. CDR3 region: CASTRGGPNTEAFF. The CDR3 DNA sequence: TGTGCCAGCACCCGCGGGGGGCCCAACACTGAAGCTTTCTTT.